This T cell receptor beta chain was sequenced during a study of blood T cell repertoires in COVID-19. Study-wide context: The origin of the acute and convalescent COVID-19 samples was the United States, Italy and Spain.

Per the original data handling: Estimates of nucleated cell counts were drawn from the amplification of reference gene primers. Some clones are missing from TCRdb's copy, which holds only in-frame ones; the method was immunoSEQ multiplex PCR. Clone size and the V and J calls come from that table; the DNA yielded D and trimming. Found here are a few hundred thousand clones, 86% of them singletons; the top ten hold approximately 1.5%. The CDR3 is 15 residues long. Germline assignment: CDR1 SGHAT and CDR2 FQNNGV. V was shortened by 1 base and J by 0 bases, with 10 bases between the two germline ends. This clonotype was sampled from a woman aged 45-65 years with acute or convalescent COVID-19. The sequenced sample was peripheral blood. The chain joins TRBV11-2 to TRBJ2-7, with D possibly TRBD1 on 6 matching bases. CDR3 region: CASSLGEDSSYEQYF. The CDR3 DNA is TGTGCCAGCAGCTTAGGAGAGGACAGCTCCTACGAGCAGTACTTC.